The 14 T cell receptor beta chains below all came from one sample that was sequenced in a study of regulatory T cells in long-lasting Graves disease. Time point described: persistent/refractory GD, antithyroid drugs over 5 years with positive TRAb. PBMC RNA was the source of the TCR library. CDR3 regions were amplified by Arm-PCR using iRepertoire HTBI primers to build TCR beta libraries. TCRdb recomputed calls from the multiplex PCR reads with MiXCR, one row per CDR3 protein. The sample has under 500,000 distinct CDR3 sequences, 20% seen once; the top ten hold around 20%. Sequenced here: peripheral blood mononuclear cells (PBMCs), sampled when the disease was refractory, from a patient treated with antithyroid drugs. Every receptor here comes from a female donor with Graves disease.

The chain recombines TRBV5-1 with TRBJ1-1, with D perhaps matching TRBD1 (5 bases). The CDR3 is 16 amino acids. CDR1 is SGHRS and CDR2 is YFSETQ in the germline V gene. Deletions cut 2 bases from V and 4 bases from J, with 18 bases between. CDR3 DNA: TGCGCCAGCAGCTTCCCCCCAGGGCCGAGGGGCACTGAAGCTTTCTTT. Translation: CASSFPPGPRGTEAFF.

The V and J genes are TRBV28 and TRBJ2-7; 7 nucleotides match TRBD2. Trimming removed 4 bases from V and 0 bases from J; junction bases left unmatched: 3. The CDR3 contains 14 residues. Germline CDR1 MDHEN, CDR2 SYDVKM. The CDR3 spells CASSSAGSSYEQYF. DNA for the CDR3: TGTGCCAGCAGTTCAGCGGGGAGCTCCTACGAGCAGTACTTC.

This clonotype showed up just once. The junction differs from germline at one of its ends, possibly a read error. This sequence joins TRBV28 and TRBJ2-2, with 11 bases identical to TRBD2. This CDR3 contains 17 residues. Germline V gene data show CDR1 as MDHEN and CDR2 as SYDVKM. The CDR3 nucleotides read TGTGCCAGCAGTCTCTACTCCGGGACTAGCGGTTCCGGGGAGCTGTCTTTT. The encoded protein is CASSLYSGTSGSGELSF.

At least ten counts were recorded for this clonotype. The chain employs TRBV10-3 and TRBJ2-2; 7 bases are shared with TRBD1. CDR1 and CDR2 (germline): ENHRY, SYGVKD. The ends lost 4 bases at V and 4 bases at J; junction bases unmatched: 9. The length of the CDR3 is 16 residues. The CDR3 bases are TGTGCCATCAGTGCCTACCCCACAGGGGTCACCGGGGAGCTGTTTTTT. It yields the protein CAISAYPTGVTGELFF.

The chain is built from TRBV24-1 and TRBJ2-3, with 7 bases that match TRBD1. This CDR3 comprises 14 residues. Germline V lookup: CDR1 KGHDR, CDR2 SFDVKD. V lost 7 bases, J lost 0 bases, and 3 bases stayed unmatched. The CDR3 protein is CATRNRGSTDTQYF. The CDR3 DNA reads as TGTGCCACCAGGAACAGGGGAAGCACAGATACGCAGTATTTT.

This clonotype has a handful of counts. V usage is TRBV5-5 and J usage is TRBJ2-7, with D maybe TRBD2 (5 bases). Germline V gene lookup returns CDR1 SGHKS and CDR2 YYEKEE (reference sequence). Trimming stripped 5 bases from V and 7 bases from J, with 13 bases between. CDR3 length equals 12 residues. CDR3 sequence: CASRWTVGEQYF. The CDR3 DNA sequence: TGTGCCAGCAGGTGGACTGTCGGGGAGCAGTACTTC. The variable domain in full, with the rest retrieved from reference TRBV5-5 and TRBJ2-7, is DAGVTQSPTHLIKTRGQQVTLRCSPISGHKSVSWYQQVLGQGPQFIFQYYEKEERGRGNFPDRFSARQFPNYSSELNVNALLLGDSALYLCASRWTVGEQYFGPGTRLTVT.

About this clonotype itself: Relative to the germline gene, one junction end is altered; a read error may explain this. This sequence joins TRBV2 and TRBJ2-5, with D uncertain. The CDR3 contains 16 residues. CDR1 is SNHLY and CDR2 is FYNNEI in the germline V gene. The CDR3 loop is CASNEDAAVLQEAQYF. The CDR3 nucleotides are TGTGCCAGCAATGAAGACGCGGCAGTCCTACAAGAGGCCCAGTACTTC.

This clonotype came up once. Just one base apart from a much larger clone, this may be a read error. Since no conserved phenylalanine or tryptophan closes the CDR3, a read error is the likely cause. The chain employs TRBV20-1 and TRBJ2-7, with 8 bases fitting TRBD2. CDR1 and CDR2 (germline): DFQATT, SNEGSKA (reference sequence). The ends lost 0 bases at V and 5 bases at J; junction bases unmatched: 6. The length of the CDR3 is 14 residues. The CDR3 sequence is CSARDLAGGHEQYL. The CDR3 DNA sequence: TGCAGTGCTAGAGATCTCGCGGGGGGCCACGAGCAGTACCTC.

The V gene is TRBV7-2, the J gene TRBJ1-5; D gene unclear. V was shortened by 2 bases and J by 4 bases, with 12 bases between the two germline ends. The germline CDR1 and CDR2 sequences are SGHTA and FQGNSA. The CDR3 runs 15 residues. CDR3 sequence: CASSLTDFFNQPQHF. The CDR3 region has the DNA TGTGCCAGCAGCTTAACGGACTTCTTTAATCAGCCCCAGCATTTT.

The chain uses TRBV4-1 and TRBJ1-6; a possible D gene is TRBD1 (5 bases). CDR1 and CDR2 from the germline V gene are MGHRA and YSYEKL. Trimming took off 0 bases at V and 11 bases at J, with 17 bases between the two ends. The CDR3 extends over 16 amino acids. The CDR3: CASSQDVSRAGAPLHF. CDR3 nucleotide sequence: TGCGCCAGCAGCCAAGATGTTAGCAGGGCCGGCGCACCCCTCCACTTT.

The chain has TRBV18 and TRBJ1-1; D remains ambiguous. The CDR3 has 11 residues. Germline V gives CDR1 KGHSH, CDR2 LQKENI. Trimming took off 3 bases at V and 8 bases at J, with 7 bases between the two ends. DNA for the CDR3: TGTGCCAGCTCACCGAATCAAGAAGCTTTCTTT. It encodes CASSPNQEAFF.

This clonotype occurred a few times. CDR3 protein: CASSDTRGLQYGYTF. CDR3 DNA sequence: TGTGCCAGCAGCGACACCAGGGGGCTACAGTATGGCTACACCTTC. J is TRBJ1-2 and V is TRBV9, with TRBD1 identical over 8 bases. The length of the CDR3 is 15 residues. The J segment lost 5 bases and the V segment lost 3 bases, leaving 9 bases of the junction unmatched. CDR1 is SGDLS and CDR2 is YYNGEE in the germline V gene.

On this clonotype: Since a much larger clone is just one base distant, this may be a read error. The chain is built from TRBV7-8 and TRBJ2-3; TRBD2 aligns across 11 bases. Germline V lookup: CDR1 SGHVS, CDR2 FQNEAQ. This CDR3 has 15 residues. CDR3: CAGSLTSGSGDTQYF. CDR3 coding DNA: TGTGCCGGCAGCTTAACTAGCGGGAGTGGAGATACGCAGTATTTT.

A few counts support this clonotype. The V gene is TRBV5-1, the J gene TRBJ1-3; D is unclear. Trimming pared 4 bases from V and 0 bases from J, leaving 14 bases between. Germline V gene sequence: CDR1 SGHRS, CDR2 YFSETQ. The CDR3 is 16 residues long. The CDR3 DNA sequence: TGCGCCAGCAGCAACGCAGCAGGAGTCTCTGGAAACACCATATATTTT. Encoded protein: CASSNAAGVSGNTIYF.